The 25 T cell receptor beta chains below were found in one sample sequenced in a study of blood T cell repertoires in COVID-19. Assay: immunoSEQ multiplex PCR; the TCRdb copy retains only in-frame clones and omits some. Among around 83,000 clones listed, 75% to 90% were seen once. Sequences were obtained from peripheral blood. These receptor sequences come from a man between 65 and 85 years old with active or convalescent COVID-19.

The chain combines TRBV11-3 with TRBJ2-3; 9 positions match TRBD2. The V and J ends lost 3 bases and 5 bases, in that order; junction bases with no gene match: 3. Germline CDR1 SGHNT, CDR2 YENEEA. The CDR3 length is 14 residues. The CDR3 sequence is CASSFSGRRDTQYF. CDR3 bases: TGTGCCAGCAGCTTTAGCGGGAGAAGAGATACGCAGTATTTT.

This chain joins TRBV19 and TRBJ1-1; D gene uncertain. Germline CDR1 reads LNHDA; CDR2 reads SQIVND (reference sequence). This CDR3 is built from 12 residues. V was trimmed by 3 bases and J by 0 bases, leaving 2 bases between them. The CDR3 loop reads CASSILNTEAFF. In DNA form, the CDR3 reads TGTGCCAGTAGTATCTTGAACACTGAAGCTTTCTTT.

The CDR3 sequence: CASSEARGGNSPLHF. The CDR3 coding sequence is TGTGCCAGCAGTGAAGCTAGGGGAGGGAATTCACCCCTCCACTTT. The chain couples TRBV2 to TRBJ1-6, with D maybe TRBD1 (5 bases). This CDR3 has 15 amino acids. Deletions cut 0 bases from V and 7 bases from J, with 10 bases between. Per germline, CDR1 SNHLY and CDR2 FYNNEI.

The chain carries TRBV7-2 and TRBJ1-6; 9 nucleotides line up with TRBD1. Germline CDR1 is SGHTA and CDR2 is FQGNSA. This CDR3 has 14 residues. With 5 bases clipped from V and 6 bases from J, the junction kept 2 bases outside the gene matches. CDR3 nucleotides: TGTGCCAGCAGCCCGACAGGGGGTAATTCACCCCTCCACTTT. Translated: CASSPTGGNSPLHF. The whole variable domain, remainder taken from reference TRBV7-2 and TRBJ1-6, is GAGVSQSPSNKVTEKGKDVELRCDPISGHTALYWYRQSLGQGLEFLIYFQGNSAPDKSGLPSDRFSAERTGGSVSTLTIQRTQQEDSAVYLCASSPTGGNSPLHFGNGTRLTVT.

This clone was detected only once. This chain joins TRBV6-5 and TRBJ1-5, with 8 bases that match TRBD1. The CDR3 has 14 residues. Germline CDR1 is MNHEY and CDR2 is SVGAGI. V gave up 7 bases and J gave up 2 bases; unmatched junction bases: 4. For the CDR3, the DNA is TGTGCCAGCACCCAGACAGGGGGCAATCAGCCCCAGCATTTT. Translated, it gives CASTQTGGNQPQHF.

CDR3 sequence reads: CAWSLPPWTANNEQFF. Written as DNA, the CDR3 is TGTGCCTGGAGCCTCCCCCCCTGGACAGCGAACAATGAGCAGTTCTTC. The V call is TRBV30, the J call TRBJ2-1; TRBD1 might be the D (6 bases). This CDR3 region has 16 residues. V lost 3 bases and J 5 bases, leaving 20 bases between the germline ends. Germline V gene sequence: CDR1 GTSNPN, CDR2 SVGIG (reference sequence).

The chain has TRBV28 and TRBJ2-3, with 9 nucleotides matching TRBD2. With 6 bases clipped from V and 1 base from J, the junction kept 5 bases outside the gene matches. This CDR3 spans 15 amino acids. Per the germline V gene, CDR1 is MDHEN and CDR2 is SYDVKM. The chain's CDR3 is CASRGWTSGTDTQYF. The CDR3, as DNA: TGTGCCAGCAGGGGCTGGACTAGCGGCACAGATACGCAGTATTTT.

This chain links TRBV4-1 with TRBJ2-1; 8 nucleotides agree with TRBD2. Germline-derived CDR1 and CDR2 are MGHRA and YSYEKL. V lost 0 bases, J lost 3 bases, and 10 bases stayed unmatched. This CDR3 contains 18 residues. The CDR3 loop reads CASSQDVLAGLLYNEQFF. The CDR3 DNA reads TGCGCCAGCAGCCAAGATGTCCTAGCGGGTCTGCTCTACAATGAGCAGTTCTTC.

This sequence joins TRBV30 and TRBJ2-1; 11 positions match TRBD2. Germline lookup yields CDR1 GTSNPN and CDR2 SVGIG (reference sequence). Trimming removed 2 bases from V and 5 bases from J; junction bases left unmatched: 5. The CDR3 sequence is 15 residues long. The CDR3 is CAWSLGTSGDNEQFF. CDR3 DNA: TGTGCCTGGAGTTTGGGGACTAGCGGCGACAATGAGCAGTTCTTC.

The chain employs TRBV4-3 and TRBJ1-1, with D possibly TRBD1 on 5 matching bases. The CDR3 is 13 amino acids. Germline CDR1 is LGHNA and CDR2 is YSLEER. Trimming removed 3 bases at V and 5 bases at J, with 10 bases between. CDR3 residues: CASSHGAGTEAFF. CDR3 in DNA: TGCGCCAGCAGCCACGGGGCGGGGACTGAAGCTTTCTTT.

This CDR3 is CATSDPQAGGGNEQFF. CDR3 nucleotides: TGTGCCACCAGTGATCCCCAAGCGGGGGGAGGGAATGAGCAGTTCTTC. The V gene is TRBV24-1, the J gene TRBJ2-1; 9 bases line up with TRBD2. CDR1 is KGHDR and CDR2 is SFDVKD in the germline V gene. V shed 3 bases, J shed 7 bases, and the junction held 9 bases outside the gene matches. CDR3 size: 16 residues.

V is TRBV2 and J is TRBJ1-1, with D tentatively TRBD1 (5 bases). There are 13 residues in the CDR3. Germline assignment: CDR1 SNHLY and CDR2 FYNNEI. Trimming removed 2 bases from V and 6 bases from J, with 10 bases in between. This CDR3 is CASSEQGLAEAFF. The CDR3 DNA reads as TGTGCCAGCAGTGAACAGGGCCTCGCTGAAGCTTTCTTT.

The V gene is TRBV7-9, the J gene TRBJ1-2; D remains ambiguous. The CDR3 has 14 amino acids. The germline CDR1 and CDR2 sequences are SEHNR and FQNEAQ (reference sequence). V was shortened by 5 bases and J by 5 bases, with 15 bases between the two germline ends. CDR3 nucleotide sequence: TGTGCCAGCAGCGCCAAACCAGGCGGGTATGGCTACACCTTC. It encodes CASSAKPGGYGYTF.

The CDR3 DNA is TGTGCCAGCAGTTATACCGGGACAGCAGTTTATAGCAATCAGCCCCAGCATTTT. Translated: CASSYTGTAVYSNQPQHF. This chain uses TRBV6-2 or TRBV6-3 with TRBJ1-5; 7 bases are a match to TRBD1. The CDR3 runs to 18 residues. V shed 3 bases, J shed 0 bases, and the junction held 11 bases outside the gene matches. Germline V gene lookup returns CDR1 MNHEY and CDR2 SVGEGT.

The V call is TRBV5-1, the J call TRBJ1-6; D call uncertain. CDR1 and CDR2 (germline): SGHRS, YFSETQ. The CDR3 extends over 16 amino acids. V gave up 5 bases and J gave up 7 bases, with 19 bases separating them. CDR3 bases: TGCGCCAGCAGTCAAGACGGGGTCAGCCCAAATTCACCCCTCCACTTT. Translating it yields CASSQDGVSPNSPLHF.

This chain links TRBV28 with TRBJ1-3; D is perhaps TRBD1 (5 bases). V lost 5 bases and J lost 0, with 11 bases in between. The CDR3 spans 15 residues. Germline V gene sequence: CDR1 MDHEN, CDR2 SYDVKM. The CDR3, as DNA: TGTGCCAGCAGTCCTCCAGGGTCCTCTGGAAACACCATATATTTT. It yields the protein CASSPPGSSGNTIYF.

The chain is built from TRBV27 and TRBJ1-4; perhaps TRBD1 as D (5 bases). This CDR3 region has 15 residues. The V and J ends lost 5 bases and 8 bases respectively, with 18 bases between them. From germline, CDR1 is MNHEY and CDR2 SMNVEV (reference sequence). This CDR3 reads CASSPRGVRGEKLFF. CDR3 bases: TGTGCCAGCAGTCCCCGGGGGGTCCGGGGCGAAAAACTGTTTTTT. Drawing the rest from reference TRBV27 and TRBJ1-4, the complete variable domain is EAQVTQNPRYLITVTGKKLTVTCSQNMNHEYMSWYRQDPGLGLRQIYYSMNVEVTDKGDVPEGYKVSRKEKRNFPLILESPSPNQTSLYFCASSPRGVRGEKLFFGSGTQLSVL.

The chain employs TRBV6-6 and TRBJ2-5; maybe TRBD2 (5 bases). This CDR3 contains 12 residues. Trimming stripped 7 bases from V and 5 bases from J, with 11 bases between. Germline CDR1 MNHNY, CDR2 SVGAGI (reference sequence). In nucleotides, the CDR3 is TGTGCCAGCACGGCTGGGAGCGAGACCCAGTACTTC. This gives the protein CASTAGSETQYF.

The chain employs TRBV11-2 and TRBJ2-3; the D is unclear. There are 15 residues in the CDR3. The V end lost 1 base, the J end lost 1 base, and 9 bases lay between the germline ends. CDR1 SGHAT and CDR2 FQNNGV come from the germline V gene. CDR3 nucleotide sequence: TGTGCCAGCAGCTTAGGTAGCAGAGGCACAGATACGCAGTATTTT. Protein sequence: CASSLGSRGTDTQYF.

The rearrangement links TRBV5-1 to TRBJ2-5; D not resolved. Germline V gene data show CDR1 as SGHRS and CDR2 as YFSETQ. Trimming pared 3 bases from V and 2 bases from J, leaving 2 bases between. The length of the CDR3 is 11 residues. This CDR3 reads CASSSQETQYF. The DNA for the CDR3 is TGCGCCAGCAGCTCACAAGAGACCCAGTACTTC.

This clone was found once. V usage is TRBV6-5 and J usage is TRBJ1-2; D gene ambiguous. The CDR3 has 13 residues. Germline lookup yields CDR1 MNHEY and CDR2 SVGAGI. Trimming left V 2 bases short and J 4 bases short, with 8 bases between. The CDR3 sequence: CASSYEVGYGYTF. CDR3 sequence (DNA): TGTGCCAGCAGTTACGAGGTGGGCTATGGCTACACCTTC.

This chain links TRBV6-2 or TRBV6-3 with TRBJ2-7, with D hard to call. The V end lost 4 bases, the J end lost 7 bases, and 8 bases lay between the germline ends. The CDR3 is 11 residues long. Germline V gene lookup returns CDR1 MNHEY and CDR2 SVGEGT. In DNA form, the CDR3 reads TGTGCCAGCAGTTCCTCAGAGGAGCAGTACTTC. Translation gives CASSSSEEQYF.

The chain couples TRBV7-2 to TRBJ1-1, with 9 positions matching TRBD1. In germline, CDR1 is SGHTA, CDR2 FQGNSA. The CDR3 has 15 amino acids. The ends lost 2 bases at V and 5 bases at J; junction bases unmatched: 6. The CDR3 is CASSLTGGAGTEAFF. CDR3 nucleotides: TGTGCCAGCAGCTTAACAGGGGGCGCGGGTACTGAAGCTTTCTTT.

The chain combines TRBV18 with TRBJ1-3; a weak D match, TRBD1 (5 bases). The ends were cut back, 3 bases at V and 0 bases at J, with 6 bases in the middle. The germline CDR1 and CDR2 sequences are KGHSH and LQKENI. The CDR3 is 14 residues long. The DNA for the CDR3 is TGTGCCAGCTCACCGGACATCTCTGGAAACACCATATATTTT. Translating it yields CASSPDISGNTIYF.

This clone came up a few times. The CDR3 loop is CASSTSGTVNRYTF. The CDR3 nucleotides are TGTGCCAGCAGTACGTCCGGGACAGTTAACCGCTACACCTTC. This rearrangement joins TRBV28 to TRBJ1-2, with TRBD1 identical over 7 bases. Looked up from germline, CDR1 is MDHEN and CDR2 is SYDVKM. This CDR3 has 14 amino acids. Trimming took 5 bases from V and 9 from J; bases not matched to a gene: 12.